This T cell receptor (beta chain) was observed in a study of blood T cell repertoires in COVID-19 (dated by TCRdb to 2019 to 2021). Study-wide context: Samples covering the acute and convalescent phases of COVID-19 were provided by collaborators in the United States, Italy and Spain. The material from the prospective study consisted of cDNA or gDNA derived from T cells, B-cell-depleted T cells, or PBMCs. Subjects who had been exposed to COVID-19, were actively infected with it, or had recovered from it provided the deeply sampled blood TCRbeta repertoires that made up the dataset. The repertoires were released in a freely available public database intended as a resource for research on the immune response to SARS-CoV-2. Samples were obtained from the ongoing ImmuneRACE study (first 160 participants) and from roughly 1,300 subjects provided by 6 global collaborators. A de-identified subject ID, COVID-19 status, age in years and sex were almost always included in the sample metadata. HLA class I and class II types, where available, came from metadata supplied by the sample provider rather than from assay-based typing.

General study outcomes and caveats: The quantity of clinical and demographic metadata differed by source and by participant and was supplied without curation.

The germline ends are 17 bases apart after V is trimmed by 7 bases and J by 8 bases. The germline V gene (reference sequence) gives CDR1 as GTSNPN and CDR2 as SVGIG. From the cysteine up to the phenylalanine, the CDR3 has a length of 13 residues. The CDR3 DNA has 39 bases and is translated from base 1. The immunoSEQ Assay, a bias-controlled multiplex PCR, was used to amplify TCRbeta CDR3 regions from genomic DNA. As for the original processing: The number of nucleated cells in each sample was estimated by amplification of reference gene primers within the assay. To quantify the absolute abundance of each unique TCRbeta CDR3 rearrangement, sequence reads were collapsed and filtered. For each sample, productive Simpson clonality was calculated as the square root of Simpson's diversity index over productive rearrangements. This is the immuneACCESS table as TCRdb keeps it, with only in-frame sequences that have V and J called. A part of the clones is gone; compared with another copy, unresolved V genes explain less than half, and the rest is unexplained. The DNA was the basis for D and trimming; V, J and clone size are from that table. A total of approximately 240,000 clones appear in this sample, under 85% of them only once. The ten largest clonotypes hold 4% to 4.5% of the sample.

Comment on this clone: This clone's antigen is unknown. No clone much larger than this one lies a single base away; base qualities are absent.

Whole blood was collected in K2EDTA tubes by collaborating institutions according to the institutions' own protocols. For TCRbeta analysis, collaborators shipped samples in one of three forms: frozen whole blood, isolated PBMCs, or DNA extracted from either of those sample types. The receptor comes from a woman aged 40 to 50 with active or convalescent COVID-19. This chain is built from TRBV30 and TRBJ1-4; the D segment could be TRBD1, given 6 matching bases. The specimen was peripheral blood. The CDR3 here reads CALAGTTGEKLFF. Read as DNA, the sequence is TGTGCCTTGGCGGGCACTACAGGGGAAAAACTGTTTTTT.